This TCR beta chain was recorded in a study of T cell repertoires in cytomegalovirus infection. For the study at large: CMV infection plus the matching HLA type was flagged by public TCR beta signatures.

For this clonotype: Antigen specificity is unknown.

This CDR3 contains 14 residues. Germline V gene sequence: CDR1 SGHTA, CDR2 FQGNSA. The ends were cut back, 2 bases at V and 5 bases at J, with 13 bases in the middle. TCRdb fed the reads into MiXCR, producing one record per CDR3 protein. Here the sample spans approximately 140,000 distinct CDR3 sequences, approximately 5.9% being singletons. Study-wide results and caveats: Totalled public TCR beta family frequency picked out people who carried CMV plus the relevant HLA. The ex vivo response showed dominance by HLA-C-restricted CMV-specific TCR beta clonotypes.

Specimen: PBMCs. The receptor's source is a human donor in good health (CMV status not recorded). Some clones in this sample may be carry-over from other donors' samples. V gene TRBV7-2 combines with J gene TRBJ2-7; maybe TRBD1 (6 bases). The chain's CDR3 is CASSLPGHGNEQYF. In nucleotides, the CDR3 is TGTGCCAGCAGCTTACCGGGACATGGGAACGAGCAGTACTTC.